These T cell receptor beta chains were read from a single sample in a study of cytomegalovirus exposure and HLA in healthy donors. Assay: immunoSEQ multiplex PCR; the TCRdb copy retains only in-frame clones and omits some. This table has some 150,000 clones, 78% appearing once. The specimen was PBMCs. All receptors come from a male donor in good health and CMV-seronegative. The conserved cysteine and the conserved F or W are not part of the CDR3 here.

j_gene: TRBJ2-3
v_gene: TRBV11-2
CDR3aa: ASSLGGVYHN

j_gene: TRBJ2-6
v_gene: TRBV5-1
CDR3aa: ASSLGRSGANVLT

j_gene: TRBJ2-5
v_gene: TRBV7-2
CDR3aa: ASSLISGETQY

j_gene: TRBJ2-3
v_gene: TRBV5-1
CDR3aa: ASSFPGEDTQY

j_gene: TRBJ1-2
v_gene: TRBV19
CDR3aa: ASSETRGTYGYT

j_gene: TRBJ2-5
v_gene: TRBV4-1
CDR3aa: ASSPSPGQGEGETQY

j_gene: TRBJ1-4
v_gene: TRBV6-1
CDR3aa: ASSLREGFEKLF

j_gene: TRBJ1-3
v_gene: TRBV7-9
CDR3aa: SSSLDTDRGHSGNTIY

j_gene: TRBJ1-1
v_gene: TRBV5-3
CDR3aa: ARSLPFGGTEAF

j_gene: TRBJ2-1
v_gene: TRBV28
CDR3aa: ASSSHTSGRANEQF

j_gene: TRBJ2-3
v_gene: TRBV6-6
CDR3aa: ASRLKGQGGTDTQY

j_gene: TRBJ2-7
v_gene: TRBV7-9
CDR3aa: ASSFRGGSSYEQY

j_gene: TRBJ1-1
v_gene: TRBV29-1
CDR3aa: SASRQGVTEAF

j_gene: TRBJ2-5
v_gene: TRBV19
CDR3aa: ASSPGTTYQETQY

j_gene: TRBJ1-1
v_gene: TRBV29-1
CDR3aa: SVEPPGAAF

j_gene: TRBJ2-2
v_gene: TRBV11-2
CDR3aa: ASSLVPRGKGGELF

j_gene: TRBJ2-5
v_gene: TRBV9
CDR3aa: ASSVGLAETQY

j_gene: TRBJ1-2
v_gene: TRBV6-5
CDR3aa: ASSYGWSYGYT

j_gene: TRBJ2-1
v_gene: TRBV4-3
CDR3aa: ASSQDLVAGGIYNEQF

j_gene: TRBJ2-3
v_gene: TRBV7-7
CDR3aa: ASSGGGTDTQY

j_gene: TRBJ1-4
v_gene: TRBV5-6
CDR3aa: ASSPSQGRTEKLF

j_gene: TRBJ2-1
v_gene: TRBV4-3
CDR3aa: ASSPRLGQGDNEQF

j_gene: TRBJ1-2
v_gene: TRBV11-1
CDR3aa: ASSSPPGTGSSYGYT